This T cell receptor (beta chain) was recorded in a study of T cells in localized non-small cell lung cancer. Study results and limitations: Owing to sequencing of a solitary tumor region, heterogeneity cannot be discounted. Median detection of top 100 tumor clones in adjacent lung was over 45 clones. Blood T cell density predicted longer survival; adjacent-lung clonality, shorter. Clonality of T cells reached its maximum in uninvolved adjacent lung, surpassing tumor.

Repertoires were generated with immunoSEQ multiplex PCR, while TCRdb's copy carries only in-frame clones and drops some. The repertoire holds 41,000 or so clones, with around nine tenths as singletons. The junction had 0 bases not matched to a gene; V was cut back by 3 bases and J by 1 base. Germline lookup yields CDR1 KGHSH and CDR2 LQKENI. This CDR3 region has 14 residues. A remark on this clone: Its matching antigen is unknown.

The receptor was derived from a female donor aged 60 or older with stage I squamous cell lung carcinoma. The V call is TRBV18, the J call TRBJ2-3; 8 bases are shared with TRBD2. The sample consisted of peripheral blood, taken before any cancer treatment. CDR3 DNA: TGTGCCAGCTCACCGCGGGGGGGCACAGATACGCAGTATTTT. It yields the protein CASSPRGGTDTQYF.